This T cell receptor (beta chain) originates from a study of cytomegalovirus exposure and HLA in healthy donors. Study outcomes and limitations: Donor immune exposure was known only as CMV serostatus. Later examination showed HLA-associated TCR beta chains had greater clonal expansion than equally common others.

PCR amplification relied on 60 Vbeta primers (plus 13 Jbeta primers). Clones were read by immunoSEQ multiplex PCR, and TCRdb kept only the in-frame ones, dropping some. The listing contains under 65,000 clones. Turning to this clone: Its cognate antigen is unknown.

The TCR sequence derives from a woman under 40 in good health and CMV-seropositive. Sequencing used PBMCs.

CDR3 nucleotide sequence: TGCGCCAGCAGCCAAGTGCGGGGGGCATCAGGAAACACCATATATTTT. Protein: CASSQVRGASGNTIYF. The J gene is TRBJ1-3, the V gene TRBV4-1; D is possibly TRBD1 (6 bases). CDR1 is MGHRA and CDR2 is YSYEKL in the germline V gene. The CDR3 runs 16 residues. Trimming stripped 1 base from V and 4 bases from J, with 14 bases between.